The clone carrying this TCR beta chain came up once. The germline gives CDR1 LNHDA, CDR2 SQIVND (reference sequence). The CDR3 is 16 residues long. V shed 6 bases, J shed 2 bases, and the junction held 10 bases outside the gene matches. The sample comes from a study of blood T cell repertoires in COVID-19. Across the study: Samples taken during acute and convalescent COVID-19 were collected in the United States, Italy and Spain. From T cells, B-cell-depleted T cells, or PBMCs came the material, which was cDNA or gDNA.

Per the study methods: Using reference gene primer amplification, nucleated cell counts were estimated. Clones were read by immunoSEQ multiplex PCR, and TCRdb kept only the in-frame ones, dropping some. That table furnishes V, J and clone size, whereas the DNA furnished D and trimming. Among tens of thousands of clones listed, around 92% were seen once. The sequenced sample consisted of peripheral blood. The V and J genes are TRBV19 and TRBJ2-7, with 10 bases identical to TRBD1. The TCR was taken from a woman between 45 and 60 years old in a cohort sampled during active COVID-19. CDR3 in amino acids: CASSIPGQGSAYEQYF. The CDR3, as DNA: TGTGCCAGTAGCATCCCGGGACAGGGGAGCGCCTACGAGCAGTACTTC.